These 30 T cell receptor beta chains came from one sample sequenced in a study of CD8+ T cells in alopecia areata. Indicated treatment: oral pan-JAK inhibitor, 5-10 mg twice daily. Extracted RNA was reverse transcribed into cDNA, the sequencing template. Clones were read by immunoSEQ multiplex PCR, and TCRdb kept only the in-frame ones, dropping some. The sample has 150,000 to 200,000 clones, approximately 67% seen once. The material was CD4+ T cells sorted from blood, obtained between weeks 47 and 50, from a patient treated with tofacitinib. Receptors were obtained from a human donor with alopecia areata.

The rearrangement uses TRBV25-1 and TRBJ1-1; D not resolved. Germline loops: CDR1 MGHDK, CDR2 SYGVNS. The V end was cut by 3 bases, the J end by 10 bases, with 9 bases between. The CDR3 consists of 11 residues. The CDR3 DNA sequence: TGTGCCAGCAGTGACGTACGGAGAGCTTTCTTT. Protein: CASSDVRRAFF.

The sample holds a few counts of this clone. DNA of the CDR3: TGTGCCAGCAGTGAATACGCGGACTACGAGCAGTACTTC. Protein: CASSEYADYEQYF. J is TRBJ2-7 and V is TRBV6-1; D gene ambiguous. V was trimmed by 2 bases and J by 3 bases, leaving 8 bases between them. The CDR3 is made up of 13 amino acids. Germline values: CDR1 MNHNS, CDR2 SASEGT.

Only a few counts were recorded for this clone. The chain employs TRBV29-1 and TRBJ2-2; D is ambiguous. V shed 7 bases and J shed 0 bases, with 12 bases lying between them. Germline values: CDR1 SQVTM, CDR2 ANQGSEA. This CDR3 comprises 14 residues. The CDR3 DNA reads as TGCAGCGCTGGTAGGAATACGAACACCGGGGAGCTGTTTTTT. Residues: CSAGRNTNTGELFF.

The chain joins TRBV6-1 to TRBJ2-3; a possible D gene is TRBD2 (5 bases). Germline V gives CDR1 MNHNS, CDR2 SASEGT. V was trimmed by 0 bases and J by 8 bases, leaving 12 bases between them. The CDR3 runs 14 residues. This CDR3 is CASSEAPSLATQYF. CDR3 sequence (DNA): TGTGCCAGCAGTGAAGCTCCCTCTCTAGCTACGCAGTATTTT.

This clone has just a few counts. This rearrangement joins TRBV27 to TRBJ2-7; 7 bases are a match to TRBD1. From germline, CDR1 is MNHEY and CDR2 SMNVEV (reference sequence). This CDR3 comprises 14 residues. Germline trimming cut 4 bases from V and 1 base from J; bases unmatched to any gene: 4. The CDR3 bases are TGTGCCAGCAGTTCCACAGGGGTGTCCTACGAGCAGTACTTC. Translated: CASSSTGVSYEQYF.

The chain recombines TRBV7-7 with TRBJ2-3; D perhaps matches TRBD2 (6 bases). The germline V gene has CDR1 SSHAT and CDR2 FNYEAQ (reference sequence). The CDR3 loop spans 14 amino acids. V lost 0 bases and J lost 3, with 7 bases in between. DNA for the CDR3: TGTGCCAGCAGCTTAGCGGGGAGGACAGATACGCAGTATTTT. This sequence encodes CASSLAGRTDTQYF.

The chain carries TRBV30 and TRBJ1-2; D perhaps matches TRBD1 (6 bases). In germline, CDR1 is GTSNPN, CDR2 SVGIG (reference sequence). The CDR3 runs 12 residues. The ends were cut back, 2 bases at V and 12 bases at J, with 16 bases in the middle. The CDR3 spells CAWSTAQGLNTF. CDR3 DNA sequence: TGTGCCTGGAGTACCGCTCAGGGGTTGAACACCTTC.

CDR3 sequence reads: CASSLTRTSGLQYF. The DNA for the CDR3 is TGCGCCAGCAGCCTGACAAGGACTAGCGGGCTCCAGTACTTC. This chain uses TRBV5-1 with TRBJ2-5, with 11 bases fitting TRBD2. The CDR3 loop spans 14 amino acids. The V gene's germline CDR1 is SGHRS and CDR2 YFSETQ. Trimming cost V 4 bases and J 10 bases; bases outside gene matches: 9.

The chain uses TRBV4-3 and TRBJ1-1; possible D gene TRBD1, 5 bases. CDR1 LGHNA and CDR2 YSLEER come from the germline V gene. V gave up 0 bases and J gave up 0 bases, with 14 bases separating them. This CDR3 spans 17 amino acids. CDR3 coding DNA: TGCGCCAGCAGCCAAGATTACGGGGGTCCCATGAACACTGAAGCTTTCTTT. As protein: CASSQDYGGPMNTEAFF.

This clone was recorded a few times. The J gene is TRBJ1-1, the V gene TRBV29-1; no definite D call. Germline V gene lookup returns CDR1 SQVTM and CDR2 ANQGSEA. The ends were cut back, 1 base at V and 7 bases at J, with 10 bases in the middle. The CDR3 has 12 amino acids. The CDR3, as DNA: TGCAGCGTTGAAGTCGTCCCAGATGAAGCTTTCTTT. Translation gives CSVEVVPDEAFF.

This clone was seen a handful of times. The V and J genes are TRBV28 and TRBJ2-7; D not certain. The CDR3 spans 15 residues. Between the trimmed V and J ends, which lost 5 bases and 0 bases, there was a span of 14 bases. Germline V CDR1 and CDR2: MDHEN, SYDVKM. This chain's CDR3 is CASSLWAASSYEQYF. The CDR3 DNA reads TGTGCCAGCAGTCTTTGGGCAGCTAGCTCCTACGAGCAGTACTTC.

The chain has TRBV2 and TRBJ1-2, with D maybe TRBD1 (5 bases). V dropped 8 bases and J dropped 4 bases, with 17 bases sitting between them. Germline V gene data show CDR1 as SNHLY and CDR2 as FYNNEI. The CDR3 consists of 14 residues. In DNA, the CDR3 is TGTGCCAGCGGGGCCCAGGGCGTTACCTATGGCTACACCTTC. It yields the protein CASGAQGVTYGYTF.

Turning to this clone: Other DNA sequences in the same sample also yield this CDR3. The chain couples TRBV7-2 to TRBJ2-2; no clear D. Per germline, CDR1 SGHTA and CDR2 FQGNSA. CDR3 size: 13 residues. The V and J ends lost 4 bases and 3 bases respectively, with 6 bases between them. CDR3: CASSSTDTGELFF. The CDR3, as DNA: TGTGCCAGCAGCTCGACCGACACCGGGGAGCTGTTTTTT.

This chain uses TRBV12-5 with TRBJ2-6; no reliable D call. CDR1 and CDR2 from the germline V gene are LGHNT and FRNRAP. V lost 3 bases and J 0 bases, leaving 6 bases between the germline ends. The CDR3 length is 15 residues. CDR3 in amino acids: CASGLRTSGANVLTF. CDR3 in DNA: TGTGCTAGTGGTTTAAGGACCTCTGGGGCCAACGTCCTGACTTTC.

This chain links TRBV6-6 with TRBJ1-2; D gene ambiguous. Germline V gene lookup returns CDR1 MNHNY and CDR2 SVGAGI (reference sequence). V lost 2 bases and J lost 10, with 8 bases in between. This CDR3 contains 11 residues. CDR3 region: CASSYITDYTF. CDR3 nucleotide sequence: TGTGCCAGCAGTTACATTACCGACTACACCTTC.

The rearrangement links TRBV4-3 to TRBJ2-6; D unresolved. V was cut by 0 bases and J by 4 bases, with 4 bases left in between. Per the germline V gene, CDR1 is LGHNA and CDR2 is YSLEER. The CDR3 is made up of 14 amino acids. CDR3 sequence reads: CASSQDRGANVLTF. The CDR3 DNA is TGCGCCAGCAGCCAAGATCGGGGGGCCAACGTCCTGACTTTC.

This clone came up a few times. The chain employs TRBV29-1 and TRBJ2-1; D is uncertain. Germline V gene lookup returns CDR1 SQVTM and CDR2 ANQGSEA. V was cut by 3 bases and J by 10 bases, with 10 bases left in between. The CDR3 length is 11 residues. The CDR3 is CSVETPGEQFF. CDR3 bases: TGCAGCGTTGAGACCCCCGGAGAGCAGTTCTTC.

The gene calls are TRBV23-1 and TRBJ1-1, with TRBD1 matching over 8 bases. TRBV23-1 falls under the ORF class, with uncertain function. V lost 5 bases and J lost 4; bases outside the gene matches: 18. The CDR3 sequence is 18 residues long. This CDR3 is CASSKVFGTGRGSTEAFF. Written as DNA, the CDR3 is TGCGCCAGCAGTAAAGTCTTTGGGACAGGTCGGGGGAGCACTGAAGCTTTCTTT.

The chain carries TRBV5-6 and TRBJ2-1, with D uncertain. Germline V gene lookup returns CDR1 SGHDT and CDR2 YYEEEE. The CDR3 runs to 14 residues. Trimming took off 2 bases at V and 7 bases at J, with 13 bases between the two ends. CDR3 region: CASSFPGPGNEQFF. The CDR3 bases are TGTGCCAGCAGCTTTCCTGGGCCCGGGAATGAGCAGTTCTTC.

The genes are TRBV6-1 and TRBJ2-1; D is undetermined. Trimming cost V 3 bases and J 6 bases, with 9 bases left between them. Germline values: CDR1 MNHNS, CDR2 SASEGT. The CDR3 sequence is 13 residues long. The CDR3 loop is CASSDGPANEQFF. DNA of the CDR3: TGTGCCAGCAGTGACGGGCCCGCCAATGAGCAGTTCTTC.

This chain connects TRBV29-1 to TRBJ1-1; TRBD1 matches at 9 bases. V lost 8 bases to trimming and J lost 0 bases; unmatched junction nucleotides: 4. The germline V gene has CDR1 SQVTM and CDR2 ANQGSEA. The CDR3 runs to 13 residues. The CDR3: CSTGQGLNTEAFF. CDR3 bases: TGCAGCACCGGACAGGGGTTGAACACTGAAGCTTTCTTT. Together with reference TRBV29-1 and TRBJ1-1, the CDR3 gives the full variable domain: SAVISQKPSRDICQRGTSLTIQCQVDSQVTMMFWYRQQPGQSLTLIATANQGSEATYESGFVIDKFPISRPNLTFSTLTVSNMSPEDSSIYLCSTGQGLNTEAFFGQGTRLTVV.

The chain uses TRBV7-3 and TRBJ2-2, with D tentatively TRBD2 (5 bases). The CDR3 is 13 amino acids. V was shortened by 1 base and J by 7 bases, with 7 bases between the two germline ends. Germline CDR1 is SGHTA and CDR2 is FQGTGA. The CDR3 reads CASSLNAGGELFF. The CDR3 DNA sequence: TGTGCCAGCAGCTTAAATGCGGGCGGGGAGCTGTTTTTT.

V is TRBV30 and J is TRBJ1-5; D remains unclear. The CDR3 is 15 amino acids. CDR1 GTSNPN and CDR2 SVGIG come from the germline V gene (reference sequence). Trimming shortened V by 3 bases and J by 0 bases, and 12 bases separated the two germline ends. The CDR3 protein is CAWRPREDSNQPQHF. The CDR3 nucleotides read TGTGCCTGGAGACCTAGGGAGGATAGCAATCAGCCCCAGCATTTT.

The chain links TRBV7-2 to TRBJ2-3; D call uncertain. Per the germline V gene, CDR1 is SGHTA and CDR2 is FQGNSA. The CDR3 is 15 residues long. The V end was cut by 6 bases, the J end by 6 bases, with 19 bases between. The CDR3 sequence: CASRPTREPSDTQYF. The CDR3, as DNA: TGTGCCAGCAGACCGACTCGCGAGCCTTCCGATACGCAGTATTTT.

The chain carries TRBV29-1 and TRBJ2-7; D remains unclear. The germline V gene encodes CDR1 SQVTM and CDR2 ANQGSEA. Trimming pared 4 bases from V and 2 bases from J, leaving 9 bases between. CDR3 size: 12 residues. The CDR3 region is CSVAVTPYEQYF. DNA for the CDR3: TGCAGCGTTGCCGTCACACCCTACGAGCAGTACTTC.

The chain has TRBV4-1 and TRBJ2-7, with D unresolved. The ends were cut back, 5 bases at V and 4 bases at J, with 15 bases in the middle. The length of the CDR3 is 14 residues. CDR1 is MGHRA, CDR2 YSYEKL, per germline. CDR3: CASSITGSKYEQYF. The CDR3 region has the DNA TGCGCCAGCAGCATAACCGGGTCGAAATACGAGCAGTACTTC.

This clone was seen only once. The chain employs TRBV19 and TRBJ1-2, with D possibly being TRBD1 (5 bases). The CDR3 has 15 residues. Germline V gene sequence: CDR1 LNHDA, CDR2 SQIVND (reference sequence). The germline V and J ends were trimmed by 4 bases and 4 bases, with 16 bases remaining between them. The CDR3 is CASSTSLRTLYGYTF. In nucleotides, the CDR3 is TGTGCCAGTAGTACTTCCCTAAGGACACTCTATGGCTACACCTTC.

This clone has only a few counts. The chain is built from TRBV6-6 and TRBJ2-1; TRBD1 agrees at 9 bases. V shed 3 bases, J shed 2 bases, and the junction held 5 bases outside the gene matches. CDR3 size: 16 residues. Germline CDR1 MNHNY, CDR2 SVGAGI (reference sequence). CDR3 in amino acids: CASSYSGQGPYNEQFF. Here the CDR3 DNA reads TGTGCCAGCAGTTATTCGGGACAGGGCCCCTACAATGAGCAGTTCTTC.

The CDR3 DNA sequence: TGTGCCAGCAGCTTAGATGTGGAAGAGCAGTACTTC. It yields the protein CASSLDVEEQYF. V gene TRBV11-3 combines with J gene TRBJ2-7; D unclear. The V gene's germline CDR1 is SGHNT and CDR2 YENEEA. The CDR3 is 12 amino acids. The germline V and J ends were trimmed by 0 bases and 7 bases, with 7 bases remaining between them.

V and J are TRBV15 and TRBJ2-3; 8 bases line up with TRBD2. With 1 base clipped from V and 2 bases from J, the junction kept 2 bases outside the gene matches. The CDR3 is 15 residues long. Germline loops: CDR1 LNHNV, CDR2 YYDKDF (reference sequence). In DNA, the CDR3 is TGTGCCACCAGCAGAGCGGGGGGGAACACAGATACGCAGTATTTT. Encoded protein: CATSRAGGNTDTQYF.